This TCR beta chain stems from a study of T-cell memory formation after mild COVID-19. In TCRdb, the 5' RACE reads were re-called with MiXCR into one record per CDR3 protein. The table has some 210,000 distinct CDR3 sequences, roughly a tenth seen once. V trimming: 5 bases; J trimming: 5 bases; junction bases outside the gene matches: 9. Germline V gene data show CDR1 as SGHTA and CDR2 as FQGTGA. The CDR3 contains 17 residues. This clonotype has just a few counts. This sequence was found in a man in his late teens or twenties who had mild COVID-19 (a few samples of this study predate the infection). Cell type and time point are not known. The sample comprised PBMCs or a T cell subset sorted from them (not recorded which). V and J are TRBV7-3 and TRBJ2-1; 13 nucleotides match TRBD2. As DNA, the CDR3 is TGTGCCAGCAGCGTGGGACTAGCGGGGCCCATTAACAATGAGCAGTTCTTC. It translates to CASSVGLAGPINNEQFF.